This paragraph covers one T cell receptor (beta chain) sequence. Its antigen is unknown. This record comes from a study of blood T cells in healthy people across ages. Study-wide points: Those diversity estimates obtained from one million T cells were thought to be underestimates. Unsorted PBMCs prevented conclusive naive versus antigen-experienced comparison.

A sample-barcoded 5' primer and a J-beta primer mix were used in a second PCR of roughly 7 to 11 cycles. At least 2.5 million CDR3-containing paired-end reads were obtained per sample. TCRdb processed the 5' RACE reads anew with MiXCR; each CDR3 protein has one entry. The sample contains 1.5 million to 1.9 million distinct CDR3 sequences, about 42% of which appear only once. Looked up from germline, CDR1 is DFQATT and CDR2 is SNEGSKA (reference sequence). The CDR3 length is 14 residues. The sample taken for sequencing was blood. V is TRBV20-1 and J is TRBJ2-4; no reliable D call. The J call may be mistaken, given a closer DNA end match to TRBJ2-7. This TCR was recovered from a woman aged 18-29 years in good health. The CDR3 sequence: CSARAGRNLNEQYF. CDR3 coding DNA: TGCAGTGCTAGAGCGGGCAGGAATCTCAACGAGCAGTACTTC.